This passage covers 2 T cell receptor beta chains from one sample sequenced in a study of monozygotic twins with inflammatory bowel disease. Reprocessing the 5' RACE reads, TCRdb reports a single entry for every CDR3 protein and omits DNA. The repertoire table contains over 110,000 distinct CDR3 sequences. Sequenced sample: blood. The receptor source for this set is a human donor with ulcerative colitis or Crohn's disease, or a healthy co-twin of an affected twin (not recorded which).

V usage is TRBV11-2 and J usage is TRBJ2-1. From germline, CDR1 is SGHAT and CDR2 FQNNGV. This CDR3 has 12 amino acids. The CDR3 region is CASSLVSLEQFF.

This chain joins TRBV20-1 and TRBJ2-7; TCRdb outputs TRBD1, but without DNA this stays unchecked. This CDR3 contains 14 residues. Germline CDR1 DFQATT, CDR2 SNEGSKA (reference sequence). The CDR3 reads CSAPGDRSTYEQYF.